One sample yielded the 31 T cell receptor beta chains listed below, sequenced in a study of blood T cell repertoires in COVID-19. Assay used: immunoSEQ multiplex PCR; TCRdb lists only in-frame clones, some missing. Of fewer than 250,000 clones detected, 70% to 90% appear once; the ten largest clones hold around 5.9%. The sequenced sample consisted of peripheral blood. Receptors originate from a woman between 40 and 50 years old who had recovered from COVID-19.

The rearrangement links TRBV20-1 to TRBJ2-1, with 8 bases lining up with TRBD2. Germline-derived CDR1 and CDR2 are DFQATT and SNEGSKA (reference sequence). The CDR3 covers 11 residues. J lost 13 bases, V lost 4 bases, and 6 bases had no gene match. The CDR3 DNA is TGCAGTGCTATTTCCGCGGGGGGTCAGTTCTTC. Translation gives CSAISAGGQFF.

The rearrangement uses TRBV3-1 (or the pseudogene TRBV3-2) and TRBJ2-7, with 9 bases that match TRBD2. This CDR3 is 15 amino acids long. The germline gives CDR1 LGHDT, CDR2 YNNKEL (reference sequence). The J segment lost 3 bases and the V segment lost 4 bases, leaving 7 bases of the junction unmatched. This CDR3 reads CASSRSVLAGYEQYF. CDR3 DNA sequence: TGTGCCAGCAGCCGTTCAGTACTAGCGGGCTACGAGCAGTACTTC.

This rearrangement joins TRBV5-8 to TRBJ2-7, with 7 bases matching TRBD1. J gave up 2 bases and V 5 bases, and 10 bases lay outside the gene matches. The CDR3 contains 15 residues. Looked up from germline, CDR1 is SGHTS and CDR2 is YDEGEE. CDR3 sequence reads: CASRRTGSITYEQYF. The CDR3 region has the DNA TGTGCCAGCAGACGGACAGGAAGTATAACCTACGAGCAGTACTTC.

The chain carries TRBV2 and TRBJ2-3; TRBD1 might be the D (5 bases). The CDR3 extends over 14 amino acids. The germline V gene encodes CDR1 SNHLY and CDR2 FYNNEI. V gave up 1 base and J gave up 7 bases, with 12 bases separating them. CDR3: CASSEEQAKNTQYF. CDR3 in DNA: TGTGCCAGCAGTGAAGAACAGGCAAAAAATACGCAGTATTTT. The complete variable domain, with remaining parts taken from reference TRBV2 and TRBJ2-3, reads EPEVTQTPSHQVTQMGQEVILRCVPISNHLYFYWYRQILGQKVEFLVSFYNNEISEKSEIFDDQFSVERPDGSNFTLKIRSTKLEDSAMYFCASSEEQAKNTQYFGPGTRLTVL.

The chain combines TRBV11-1 with TRBJ2-1, with 11 bases that match TRBD2. CDR1 is SGHAT, CDR2 FQDESV, per germline (reference sequence). V shed 3 bases and J 3 bases; nucleotides not matched to a gene: 4. The CDR3 covers 16 residues. CDR3: CASSFLAGGFYNEQFF. CDR3 DNA sequence: TGTGCCAGCAGCTTTCTAGCGGGAGGATTCTACAATGAGCAGTTCTTC.

The V and J genes are TRBV11-2 and TRBJ2-5; 13 nucleotides line up with TRBD2. Germline lookup yields CDR1 SGHAT and CDR2 FQNNGV. The CDR3 runs 16 residues. The trim removed 5 bases at V and 5 bases at J, leaving 8 bases unmatched. The CDR3 DNA is TGTGCCAGCAGCACCGGGACTAGCGGGAATGGGGAGACCCAGTACTTC. Its protein is CASSTGTSGNGETQYF.

This chain uses TRBV11-2 with TRBJ2-5; 9 bases match TRBD2. Per germline, CDR1 SGHAT and CDR2 FQNNGV. This CDR3 spans 15 amino acids. J was trimmed by 4 bases and V by 5 bases; bases with no gene match: 8. DNA of the CDR3: TGTGCCAGCAGCCAGGGGGGTAGCGGGAGAGAGACCCAGTACTTC. Amino acids: CASSQGGSGRETQYF.

This chain links TRBV27 with TRBJ2-5, with a possible D match to TRBD1 (6 bases). The CDR3 runs 12 residues. Trimming removed 6 bases from V and 10 bases from J, with 15 bases in between. Per germline, CDR1 MNHEY and CDR2 SMNVEV (reference sequence). CDR3 nucleotide sequence: TGTGCCAGCAGACAGGGACGAGGCGGCCAGTACTTC. Translated, it gives CASRQGRGGQYF.

The rearrangement links TRBV7-2 to TRBJ1-5; TRBD1 agrees at 8 bases. Germline assignment: CDR1 SGHTA and CDR2 FQGNSA. CDR3 length: 16 amino acids. The trim removed 1 base at V and 6 bases at J, leaving 8 bases unmatched. The CDR3 spells CASSLEFTGGSQPQHF. CDR3 coding DNA: TGTGCCAGCAGCTTAGAGTTTACAGGGGGATCTCAGCCCCAGCATTTT.

V and J are TRBV20-1 and TRBJ1-2; 7 nucleotides match TRBD1. J gave up 5 bases and V 7 bases, and 4 bases lay outside the gene matches. The germline V gene encodes CDR1 DFQATT and CDR2 SNEGSKA (reference sequence). The CDR3 has 11 residues. The CDR3 sequence is CSGAGGYGYTF. Written as DNA, the CDR3 is TGCAGTGGTGCAGGGGGGTATGGCTACACCTTC.

This clone was detected once. The V and J genes are TRBV9 and TRBJ2-3; 10 bases match TRBD2. Germline V gene lookup returns CDR1 SGDLS and CDR2 YYNGEE. With 3 bases clipped from V and 0 bases from J, the junction kept 4 bases outside the gene matches. The CDR3 has 16 residues. CDR3 coding DNA: TGTGCCAGCAGCGCCCTAGCGGGAGCAAGCACAGATACGCAGTATTTT. It yields the protein CASSALAGASTDTQYF. The full variable domain, completed using reference TRBV9 and TRBJ2-3, is DSGVTQTPKHLITATGQRVTLRCSPRSGDLSVYWYQQSLDQGLQFLIQYYNGEERAKGNILERFSAQQFPDLHSELNLSSLELGDSALYFCASSALAGASTDTQYFGPGTRLTVL.

This chain joins TRBV27 and TRBJ2-1, with D perhaps TRBD2 (7 bases). Germline CDR1 and CDR2: MNHEY and SMNVEV (reference sequence). The CDR3 covers 21 residues. Between the trimmed V and J ends, which lost 3 bases and 8 bases, there was a span of 35 bases. The CDR3 bases are TGTGCCAGCAGTTTCGGGTTTCGGGGTTCGACCGGGACACGGGAGGCGGATGAGCAGTTCTTC. The encoded protein is CASSFGFRGSTGTREADEQFF.

The chain links TRBV28 to TRBJ2-3; 8 bases fit TRBD1. Germline trimming cut 4 bases from V and 5 bases from J; bases unmatched to any gene: 5. Germline assignment: CDR1 MDHEN and CDR2 SYDVKM. CDR3 length: 14 amino acids. CDR3 sequence reads: CASSSPRGLDTQYF. The CDR3 DNA is TGTGCCAGCAGTTCCCCCAGGGGGCTAGATACGCAGTATTTT.

This chain joins TRBV10-3 and TRBJ2-6; TRBD2 is a possible D gene (6 bases). Trimming pared 2 bases from V and 2 bases from J, leaving 7 bases between. The CDR3 consists of 15 residues. In germline, CDR1 is ENHRY, CDR2 SYGVKD. Written as DNA, the CDR3 is TGTGCCATCAGTGAGGGAGGGGCTGGGGCCAACGTCCTGACTTTC. It yields the protein CAISEGGAGANVLTF.

The chain is built from TRBV2 and TRBJ1-5; D gene ambiguous. Germline CDR1 reads SNHLY; CDR2 reads FYNNEI. V was pared by 4 bases and J by 5 bases, with 12 bases between. CDR3 size: 14 residues. CDR3 sequence reads: CASSGMSADQPQHF. DNA of the CDR3: TGTGCCAGCAGTGGGATGTCGGCGGATCAGCCCCAGCATTTT. The full variable domain, with the rest looked up from reference TRBV2 and TRBJ1-5, is EPEVTQTPSHQVTQMGQEVILRCVPISNHLYFYWYRQILGQKVEFLVSFYNNEISEKSEIFDDQFSVERPDGSNFTLKIRSTKLEDSAMYFCASSGMSADQPQHFGDGTRLSIL.

V and J are TRBV7-6 and TRBJ2-3; 7 nucleotides line up with TRBD1. Germline V gene sequence: CDR1 SGHVS, CDR2 FNYEAQ. The trim removed 5 bases at V and 0 bases at J, leaving 5 bases unmatched. This CDR3 is built from 15 residues. In DNA, the CDR3 is TGTGCCAGCAGCCCCGGGACAGCTAGCACAGATACGCAGTATTTT. This sequence encodes CASSPGTASTDTQYF.

This clone has only a few counts. The gene calls are TRBV19 and TRBJ1-5, with D possibly TRBD1 on 5 matching bases. Trimming cost V 3 bases and J 0 bases, with 9 bases left between them. From germline, CDR1 is LNHDA and CDR2 SQIVND (reference sequence). The CDR3 spans 15 residues. CDR3: CASSILGDSNQPQHF. The CDR3 DNA follows: TGTGCCAGTAGTATTCTAGGGGATAGCAATCAGCCCCAGCATTTT.

The sample holds a few counts of this clone. The genes are TRBV5-1 and TRBJ2-7, with D maybe TRBD1 (6 bases). The CDR3 loop spans 15 amino acids. V lost 2 bases to trimming and J lost 0 bases, with 12 bases between them. CDR1 is SGHRS and CDR2 is YFSETQ in the germline V gene. Written as DNA, the CDR3 is TGCGCCAGCAGCTTTCAGGGGCGAAGCTCCTACGAGCAGTACTTC. Protein: CASSFQGRSSYEQYF.

The CDR3 sequence is CASSQYESSGANVLTF. The CDR3 DNA follows: TGTGCCAGCAGCCAATACGAGTCCTCTGGGGCCAACGTCCTGACTTTC. The V gene is TRBV3-1 (or the pseudogene TRBV3-2), the J gene TRBJ2-6; D is unclear. V gave up 2 bases and J gave up 0 bases, with 8 bases separating them. This CDR3 contains 16 residues. Germline loops: CDR1 LGHDT, CDR2 YNNKEL (reference sequence).

This chain connects TRBV5-1 to TRBJ2-1; 14 nucleotides line up with TRBD2. Trimming at V came to 0 bases and at J to 6 bases, leaving 2 bases not matched to a gene. The germline gives CDR1 SGHRS, CDR2 YFSETQ. This CDR3 is built from 16 residues. In DNA form, the CDR3 reads TGCGCCAGCAGCTTGGGACTAGCGGGAGGGGGCAATGAGCAGTTCTTC. Translated: CASSLGLAGGGNEQFF.

The rearrangement uses TRBV28 and TRBJ2-6; D might be TRBD1 (6 bases). Germline assignment: CDR1 MDHEN and CDR2 SYDVKM. V was clipped by 6 bases and J by 1 base, with 13 bases between them. The CDR3 has 16 residues. The DNA for the CDR3 is TGTGCCAGCAGCTTGGGGGCCCTATCTGGGGCCAACGTCCTGACTTTC. Its protein is CASSLGALSGANVLTF.

This chain links TRBV6-2 or TRBV6-3 with TRBJ2-1; D possibly corresponds to TRBD2 (7 bases). CDR1 and CDR2 from the germline V gene are MNHEY and SVGEGT. V lost 2 bases and J 0 bases, leaving 17 bases between the germline ends. This CDR3 has 18 residues. CDR3 region: CASSYPTGGSHSYNEQFF. The CDR3 bases are TGTGCCAGCAGTTACCCGACGGGGGGCTCGCACTCCTACAATGAGCAGTTCTTC.

The chain joins TRBV24-1 to TRBJ1-1; TRBD1 matches at 7 bases. The CDR3 extends over 13 amino acids. With V trimmed by 6 bases and J by 4 bases, 4 bases remained unmatched. The V gene's germline CDR1 is KGHDR and CDR2 SFDVKD. CDR3 residues: CATSPGDSTEAFF. CDR3 nucleotide sequence: TGTGCCACCAGTCCCGGGGACAGCACTGAAGCTTTCTTT.

The chain carries TRBV4-2 and TRBJ2-5; TRBD2 matches 8 bases. With 0 bases clipped from V and 5 bases from J, the junction kept 8 bases outside the gene matches. CDR1 and CDR2 (germline): LGHNA, YNFKEQ. The CDR3 consists of 16 residues. CDR3: CASSQDGEREWETQYF. The CDR3 DNA reads as TGTGCCAGCAGCCAAGATGGAGAGCGGGAGTGGGAGACCCAGTACTTC.

The chain is built from TRBV6-5 and TRBJ1-2; 11 bases align to TRBD1. Germline lookup yields CDR1 MNHEY and CDR2 SVGAGI. J was trimmed by 5 bases and V by 6 bases; bases with no gene match: 8. CDR3 length: 15 residues. The CDR3 is CASRPGQGAAYGYTF. CDR3 sequence (DNA): TGTGCCAGCAGACCCGGACAGGGGGCGGCTTATGGCTACACCTTC.

This chain joins TRBV7-9 and TRBJ2-7; perhaps TRBD2 as D (6 bases). Germline lookup yields CDR1 SEHNR and CDR2 FQNEAQ (reference sequence). The CDR3 has 12 residues. V lost 8 bases and J 5 bases, leaving 13 bases between the germline ends. CDR3 residues: CASGGFGDEQYF. The CDR3 DNA reads TGTGCCAGCGGGGGGTTCGGGGACGAGCAGTACTTC.

The chain has TRBV13 and TRBJ1-2; TRBD1 agrees at 8 bases. V dropped 4 bases and J dropped 7; count of bases not matched to a gene: 8. Germline V gene data show CDR1 as PRHDT and CDR2 as FYEKMQ (reference sequence). The CDR3 spans 14 residues. The CDR3 loop is CASSYRTGQGGYTF. The CDR3 nucleotides are TGTGCCAGCAGCTATCGGACAGGGCAGGGTGGCTACACCTTC.

This CDR3 is CSEGMDTGDGYTF. The CDR3 DNA reads as TGCAGCGAAGGTATGGACACGGGGGACGGCTACACCTTC. The chain has TRBV29-1 and TRBJ1-2, with a weak D call TRBD1 (5 bases). V was clipped by 7 bases and J by 8 bases, with 20 bases between them. CDR3 length: 13 residues. Germline V gene sequence: CDR1 SQVTM, CDR2 ANQGSEA.

The chain joins TRBV11-1 to TRBJ1-1, with D possibly TRBD1 on 6 matching bases. The CDR3 is made up of 13 amino acids. Germline V CDR1 and CDR2: SGHAT, FQDESV (reference sequence). V lost 5 bases, J lost 3 bases, and 10 bases lay in between. The CDR3 DNA reads TGTGCCAGCAGCCCAAACAGGGACACTGAAGCTTTCTTT. It is translated as CASSPNRDTEAFF. Supplemented by reference TRBV11-1 and TRBJ1-1, the full variable domain reads EAEVAQSPRYKITEKSQAVAFWCDPISGHATLYWYRQILGQGPELLVQFQDESVVDDSQLPKDRFSAERLKGVDSTLKIQPAELGDSAMYLCASSPNRDTEAFFGQGTRLTVV.

This sequence joins TRBV29-1 and TRBJ2-5; TRBD2 might be the D (6 bases). Germline lookup yields CDR1 SQVTM and CDR2 ANQGSEA. Trimming took 2 bases from V and 1 from J, leaving 11 bases between them. The CDR3 consists of 14 residues. The CDR3 nucleotides are TGCAGCGTTGAAAGTTTGGGGGGCCAAGAGACCCAGTACTTC. It specifies CSVESLGGQETQYF.

The V and J genes are TRBV3-1 (or the pseudogene TRBV3-2) and TRBJ2-1; 7 bases map to TRBD2. Germline-derived CDR1 and CDR2 are LGHDT and YNNKEL (reference sequence). Trimming removed 4 bases from V and 14 bases from J; junction bases left unmatched: 23. The CDR3 length is 17 residues. The CDR3 loop reads CASSPGGKVRGGPRKFF. Written as DNA, the CDR3 is TGTGCCAGCAGCCCCGGCGGTAAGGTTAGGGGAGGGCCTAGGAAGTTCTTC.